Shown below are 31 T cell receptor beta chains from a single sample sequenced in a study of blood T cell repertoires in COVID-19. Some clones are missing from TCRdb's copy, which holds only in-frame ones; the method was immunoSEQ multiplex PCR. Of about 330,000 clones in the sample, approximately 84% are singletons; the top ten hold about 10%. Sequenced: PBMCs or T cells enriched from blood (not recorded which). These receptors all stem from a woman between 18 and 30 years old who had recovered from COVID-19.

This clone is a singleton in its sample. V and J are TRBV12-3 or TRBV12-4 and TRBJ2-3; D possibly corresponds to TRBD2 (6 bases). The CDR3 is made up of 13 amino acids. V lost 3 bases and J 4 bases, leaving 8 bases between the germline ends. The DNA of the CDR3 is TGTGCCAGCAGTTTTTCTAGCGCAGATACGCAGTATTTT. Protein sequence: CASSFSSADTQYF.

The chain uses TRBV3-1 (or the pseudogene TRBV3-2) and TRBJ2-7; D call uncertain. This CDR3 region has 13 residues. Germline-derived CDR1 and CDR2 are LGHDT and YNNKEL (reference sequence). V was cut by 2 bases and J by 4 bases, with 9 bases left in between. The CDR3 coding sequence is TGTGCCAGCAGCCAAAATCCAGGATACGAGCAGTACTTC. It codes for CASSQNPGYEQYF.

The CDR3 DNA sequence: TGTGCCAGCAGCTTTGCATCAGGGACCTACGAGCAGTACTTC. Encoded protein: CASSFASGTYEQYF. The chain carries TRBV5-5 and TRBJ2-7, with TRBD1 as a possible D gene (5 bases). The germline CDR1 and CDR2 sequences are SGHKS and YYEKEE (reference sequence). This CDR3 is 14 amino acids long. Trimming stripped 2 bases from V and 2 bases from J, with 11 bases between.

This chain connects TRBV4-1 to TRBJ1-2, with TRBD1 matching over 7 bases. The CDR3 has 16 residues. The ends lost 0 bases at V and 4 bases at J; junction bases unmatched: 8. The germline V gene has CDR1 MGHRA and CDR2 YSYEKL. CDR3 in DNA: TGCGCCAGCAGCCAAGATGTGAGGGCAGGGGGCTATGGCTACACCTTC. Amino acid sequence: CASSQDVRAGGYGYTF.

The gene calls are TRBV5-1 and TRBJ1-2; D gene uncertain. Deletions cut 7 bases from V and 2 bases from J, with 15 bases between. There are 14 residues in the CDR3. The germline V gene has CDR1 SGHRS and CDR2 YFSETQ. Here the CDR3 DNA reads TGCGCCAGCGGAATCAATCCGGGGAACTATGGCTACACCTTC. This codes for CASGINPGNYGYTF.

V is TRBV7-6 and J is TRBJ2-7; TRBD1 agrees at 8 bases. V shed 5 bases, J shed 0 bases, and the junction held 6 bases outside the gene matches. CDR1 is SGHVS, CDR2 FNYEAQ, per germline. The CDR3 contains 15 residues. The CDR3 bases are TGTGCCAGCAGCGCGACAGGGGCGATCTCCTACGAGCAGTACTTC. Residues: CASSATGAISYEQYF.

The rearrangement links TRBV18 to TRBJ2-2; the match to TRBD1 covers 9 bases. CDR1 is KGHSH, CDR2 LQKENI, per germline. The J segment lost 5 bases and the V segment lost 4 bases, leaving 5 bases of the junction unmatched. The CDR3 has 15 amino acids. DNA for the CDR3: TGTGCCAGCTCACTTGGGACAGGGAGAACCGGGGAGCTGTTTTTT. It encodes CASSLGTGRTGELFF. Based on the CDR3 plus reference TRBV18 and TRBJ2-2, the full variable domain is NAGVMQNPRHLVRRRGQEARLRCSPMKGHSHVYWYRQLPEEGLKFMVYLQKENIIDESGMPKERFSAEFPKEGPSILRIQQVVRGDSAAYFCASSLGTGRTGELFFGEGSRLTVL.

V usage is TRBV27 and J usage is TRBJ1-1; 7 nucleotides line up with TRBD1. Germline-derived CDR1 and CDR2 are MNHEY and SMNVEV (reference sequence). The CDR3 is 14 amino acids. V gave up 3 bases and J gave up 4 bases; unmatched junction bases: 5. The DNA for the CDR3 is TGTGCCAGCAGTTTCACAGGGGCTGGCACTGAAGCTTTCTTT. Amino acids: CASSFTGAGTEAFF.

The chain joins TRBV5-1 to TRBJ1-1; 8 nucleotides align to TRBD1. There are 14 residues in the CDR3. The V segment lost 1 base and the J segment 9 bases; nucleotides outside the gene matches: 8. In germline, CDR1 is SGHRS, CDR2 YFSETQ. CDR3 nucleotide sequence: TGCGCCAGCAGCTTGACGATTACAGGGGGAAAAGCTTTCTTT. Amino acid sequence: CASSLTITGGKAFF.

The CDR3 sequence: CASSLSPSGRRIDTQYF. The CDR3, as DNA: TGCGCCAGCAGCTTGTCCCCTAGCGGGAGGAGGATTGATACGCAGTATTTT. This chain joins TRBV5-1 and TRBJ2-3; TRBD2 matches at 11 bases. The germline V gene encodes CDR1 SGHRS and CDR2 YFSETQ. This CDR3 is 17 amino acids long. V lost 1 base, J lost 6 bases, and 10 bases stayed unmatched.

This chain connects TRBV7-9 to TRBJ2-2; D not resolved. The CDR3 is made up of 15 amino acids. Germline CDR1 is SEHNR and CDR2 is FQNEAQ (reference sequence). Trimming took off 1 base at V and 6 bases at J, with 12 bases between the two ends. CDR3 protein: CASSLGLSRSGELFF. The DNA of the CDR3 is TGTGCCAGCAGCTTAGGCCTTTCCCGGTCCGGGGAGCTGTTTTTT.

This clone turned up a few times. The chain joins TRBV29-1 to TRBJ1-2; D ambiguous. This CDR3 contains 9 residues. Germline CDR1 is SQVTM and CDR2 is ANQGSEA. V shed 7 bases and J shed 8 bases, with 8 bases lying between them. The DNA of the CDR3 is TGCAGCGCCGAGGCGGGCTACACCTTC. Translating gives CSAEAGYTF.

V is TRBV2 and J is TRBJ2-7, with 8 bases that match TRBD2. V shed 8 bases, J shed 2 bases, and the junction held 8 bases outside the gene matches. The CDR3 covers 14 residues. Germline V gene sequence: CDR1 SNHLY, CDR2 FYNNEI. The DNA for the CDR3 is TGTGCCAGCCGCTTACTAGCGGAGGCCTACGAGCAGTACTTC. Its translation: CASRLLAEAYEQYF.

This clone showed up just once. V and J are TRBV4-1 and TRBJ1-1; the match to TRBD1 covers 7 bases. The CDR3 loop spans 14 amino acids. CDR1 and CDR2 from the germline V gene are MGHRA and YSYEKL. J was trimmed by 5 bases and V by 3 bases; bases with no gene match: 6. The CDR3 DNA sequence: TGCGCCAGCAGCCAGATTACAGGGGAAACTGAAGCTTTCTTT. Protein product: CASSQITGETEAFF.

In nucleotides, the CDR3 is TGTGCCAGCAGCTTGGGGACTTACAACACTGAAGCTTTCTTT. Amino acids: CASSLGTYNTEAFF. This chain links TRBV5-6 with TRBJ1-1; D unresolved. With 0 bases removed from V and 2 bases from J, the gap between germline ends came to 8 bases. Looked up from germline, CDR1 is SGHDT and CDR2 is YYEEEE. CDR3 size: 14 residues.

The chain carries TRBV11-2 and TRBJ1-1; TRBD1 is a possible D gene (6 bases). Germline V CDR1 and CDR2: SGHAT, FQNNGV. The CDR3 sequence is 18 residues long. V lost 5 bases, J lost 0 bases, and 22 bases lay in between. CDR3 in DNA: TGTGCCAGCAGCCCGAGACTTGGGGGCGGTGGGATGAACACTGAAGCTTTCTTT. This codes for CASSPRLGGGGMNTEAFF.

This clone was picked up one time. The rearrangement links TRBV19 to TRBJ1-1; D perhaps matches TRBD1 (5 bases). Trimming pared 5 bases from V and 0 bases from J, leaving 16 bases between. This CDR3 has 16 amino acids. CDR1 is LNHDA and CDR2 is SQIVND in the germline V gene (reference sequence). This CDR3 reads CASSPPPGEMNTEAFF. CDR3 DNA sequence: TGTGCCAGTAGTCCTCCACCGGGGGAGATGAACACTGAAGCTTTCTTT.

The chain has TRBV30 and TRBJ1-2; TRBD1 aligns across 7 bases. Losses at the gene ends were 4 bases for V and 4 bases for J; bases not matched to a gene: 3. This CDR3 contains 12 residues. Looked up from germline, CDR1 is GTSNPN and CDR2 is SVGIG (reference sequence). Here the CDR3 DNA reads TGTGCCTGGATGCGGGACAGCTATGGCTACACCTTC. The encoded protein is CAWMRDSYGYTF.

This chain uses TRBV21-1 with TRBJ2-7; the table's D call, TRBD1, was not checked against the DNA. TRBV21-1 is recorded as a pseudogene. The CDR3 is 14 amino acids. Here the CDR3 DNA reads TGTGCCAGCAGCAAAGTTTACAGTACCCTCGAGCAGTACTTC. Protein: CASSKVYSTLEQYF.

This clone has just a few counts. The rearrangement links TRBV5-1 to TRBJ1-4; D unclear. Germline V CDR1 and CDR2: SGHRS, YFSETQ. V lost 7 bases, J lost 7 bases, and 14 bases lay in between. This CDR3 is 13 amino acids long. The CDR3 bases are TGCGCCAGCGGCGAGGGTTACGGTGAAAAACTGTTTTTT. Its protein product is CASGEGYGEKLFF.

The count of this clone is one. The chain couples TRBV9 to TRBJ1-2, with 8 nucleotides matching TRBD1. Trimming at V came to 4 bases and at J to 7 bases, leaving 6 bases not matched to a gene. The CDR3 runs to 13 residues. Germline assignment: CDR1 SGDLS and CDR2 YYNGEE. The CDR3 loop is CASSTQGASGYTF. The CDR3 region has the DNA TGTGCCAGCAGCACGCAGGGGGCGAGTGGCTACACCTTC.

The chain joins TRBV6-5 to TRBJ1-1, with D possibly matching TRBD1 (5 bases). The CDR3 is made up of 14 amino acids. CDR1 and CDR2 from the germline V gene are MNHEY and SVGAGI. Trimming pared 4 bases from V and 3 bases from J, leaving 12 bases between. CDR3 sequence reads: CASSSTGPDTEAFF. The CDR3 DNA is TGTGCCAGCAGTTCTACAGGTCCGGACACTGAAGCTTTCTTT.

The CDR3 sequence is CASRDSGTGGTEAFF. The CDR3 DNA sequence: TGTGCCAGCAGAGACTCCGGGACAGGGGGAACTGAAGCTTTCTTT. The chain joins TRBV28 to TRBJ1-1, with TRBD1 identical over 11 bases. The CDR3 runs 15 residues. Germline V lookup: CDR1 MDHEN, CDR2 SYDVKM. V dropped 6 bases and J dropped 5; count of bases not matched to a gene: 8. Filled out from reference TRBV28 and TRBJ1-1, the complete variable domain reads DVKVTQSSRYLVKRTGEKVFLECVQDMDHENMFWYRQDPGLGLRLIYFSYDVKMKEKGDIPEGYSVSREKKERFSLILESASTNQTSMYLCASRDSGTGGTEAFFGQGTRLTVV.

The chain is built from TRBV7-2 and TRBJ2-2, with D uncertain. Trimming removed 4 bases from V and 5 bases from J, with 23 bases in between. Germline lookup yields CDR1 SGHTA and CDR2 FQGNSA. The CDR3 covers 18 residues. Here the CDR3 reads CASSSMRFSEIGTGELFF. The DNA for the CDR3 is TGTGCCAGCAGCTCGATGCGTTTTTCCGAAATCGGGACCGGGGAGCTGTTTTTT. The full variable domain, in which reference TRBV7-2 and TRBJ2-2 provide the parts outside the CDR3, is GAGVSQSPSNKVTEKGKDVELRCDPISGHTALYWYRQSLGQGLEFLIYFQGNSAPDKSGLPSDRFSAERTGGSVSTLTIQRTQQEDSAVYLCASSSMRFSEIGTGELFFGEGSRLTVL.

V gene TRBV6-5 combines with J gene TRBJ2-3, with TRBD2 matching 9 bases. Germline CDR1 and CDR2: MNHEY and SVGAGI. This CDR3 contains 16 residues. The J segment lost 6 bases and the V segment lost 4 bases, leaving 11 bases of the junction unmatched. The CDR3 sequence: CASSSWTSLAGDTQYF. DNA for the CDR3: TGTGCCAGCAGTTCCTGGACTAGCCTAGCGGGGGATACGCAGTATTTT.

V gene TRBV4-1 combines with J gene TRBJ2-1; 7 bases line up with TRBD1. Trimming removed 2 bases from V and 0 bases from J; junction bases left unmatched: 10. The V gene's germline CDR1 is MGHRA and CDR2 YSYEKL. This CDR3 spans 18 amino acids. The CDR3 DNA reads as TGCGCCAGCAGCCAACCCAGACAGGGTTGGACCTCCTACAATGAGCAGTTCTTC. It specifies CASSQPRQGWTSYNEQFF.

This clone has a single count. This chain connects TRBV7-3 to TRBJ2-7; D is uncertain. CDR1 and CDR2 (germline): SGHTA, FQGTGA. V was pared by 7 bases and J by 3 bases, with 7 bases between. This CDR3 spans 11 amino acids. For the CDR3, the DNA is TGTGCCAGCACCCCTTTCTACGAGCAGTACTTC. This gives the protein CASTPFYEQYF.

This sequence joins TRBV18 and TRBJ2-5; 7 bases line up with TRBD1. Per germline, CDR1 KGHSH and CDR2 LQKENI. Losses at the gene ends were 0 bases for V and 5 bases for J; bases not matched to a gene: 6. The CDR3 spans 15 residues. The CDR3 here is CASSPPLTGTETQYF. The DNA for the CDR3 is TGTGCCAGCTCACCACCGTTGACAGGGACGGAGACCCAGTACTTC.

The chain is built from TRBV2 and TRBJ1-3, with TRBD1 as a possible D gene (5 bases). V shed 5 bases and J shed 0 bases, with 11 bases lying between them. Germline V gene sequence: CDR1 SNHLY, CDR2 FYNNEI. The CDR3 is 15 residues long. The CDR3 nucleotides read TGTGCCAGCAGTCTTATCGGGGGCTCTGGAAACACCATATATTTT. It encodes CASSLIGGSGNTIYF.

This rearrangement joins TRBV27 to TRBJ2-1; 8 nucleotides agree with TRBD2. After removal of 11 bases from V and 13 bases from J, the junction contained 4 bases not matched to a gene. This CDR3 is 9 amino acids long. CDR1 MNHEY and CDR2 SMNVEV come from the germline V gene (reference sequence). CDR3 nucleotide sequence: TGTGCCGCCGGGACTAGTCAGTTCTTC. Translation: CAAGTSQFF.

This chain links TRBV18 with TRBJ2-3; 15 bases are a match to TRBD2. The CDR3 spans 16 residues. With V trimmed by 4 bases and J by 4 bases, 3 bases remained unmatched. Germline-derived CDR1 and CDR2 are KGHSH and LQKENI. The CDR3 bases are TGTGCCAGCTCACGAGGACTAGCGGGAGGGTCAGATACGCAGTATTTT. Its translation is CASSRGLAGGSDTQYF.